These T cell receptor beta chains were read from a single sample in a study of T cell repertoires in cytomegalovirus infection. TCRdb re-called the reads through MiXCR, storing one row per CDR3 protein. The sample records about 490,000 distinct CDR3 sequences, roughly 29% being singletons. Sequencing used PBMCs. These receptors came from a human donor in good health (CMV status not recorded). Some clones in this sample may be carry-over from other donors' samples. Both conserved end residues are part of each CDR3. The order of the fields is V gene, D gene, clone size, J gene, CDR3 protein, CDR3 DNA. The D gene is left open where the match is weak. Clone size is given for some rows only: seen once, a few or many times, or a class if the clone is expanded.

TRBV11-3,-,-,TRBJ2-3,CASSFRRGTTDTQYF,TGTGCCAGCAGCTTCAGGCGGGGAACCACAGATACGCAGTATTTT
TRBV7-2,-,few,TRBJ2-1,CASSAGGVANEQFF,TGTGCCAGCAGCGCCGGGGGAGTGGCCAATGAGCAGTTCTTC
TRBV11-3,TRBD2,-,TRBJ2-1,CASSLGGSGSTNEQFF,TGTGCCAGCAGCTTAGGGGGTAGCGGGAGTACCAATGAGCAGTTCTTC
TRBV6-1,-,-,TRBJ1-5,CASRAGPTVSQPQHF,TGTGCCAGCAGGGCGGGGCCCACGGTCAGTCAGCCCCAGCATTTT
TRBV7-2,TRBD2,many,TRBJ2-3,CASSLLTAGGGDTQYF,TGTGCCAGCAGCTTATTAACGGCGGGAGGTGGAGATACGCAGTATTTT
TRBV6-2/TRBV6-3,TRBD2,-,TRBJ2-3,CASRKPPGLAGVGDTQYF,TGTGCCAGCAGGAAACCCCCGGGACTAGCGGGAGTAGGAGATACGCAGTATTTT
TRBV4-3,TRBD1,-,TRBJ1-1,CASSQETGQGVLAFF,TGCGCCAGCAGCCAGGAGACGGGACAGGGAGTTTTGGCTTTCTTT
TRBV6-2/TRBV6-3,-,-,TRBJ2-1,CASKSTVTSYNEQFF,TGTGCCAGCAAGTCAACAGTTACCTCCTACAATGAGCAGTTCTTC
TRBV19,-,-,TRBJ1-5,CASSIVQRGGPQHF,TGTGCCAGTAGTATTGTGCAGCGAGGAGGACCCCAGCATTTT
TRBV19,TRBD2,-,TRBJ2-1,CASSMGGRGKNEQFF,TGTGCCAGTAGTATGGGCGGGAGAGGGAAAAATGAGCAGTTCTTC
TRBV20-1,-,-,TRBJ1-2,CSASQKGPIGYTF,TGCAGTGCTAGCCAAAAGGGACCGATTGGCTACACCTTC
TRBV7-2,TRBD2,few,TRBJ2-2,CASSFRSSGSTGELFF,TGTGCCAGCAGCTTCAGGTCTAGCGGTAGTACCGGGGAGCTGTTTTTT
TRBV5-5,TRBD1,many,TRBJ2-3,CASKGTATSTDTQYF,TGTGCCAGCAAAGGGACAGCCACTAGCACAGATACGCAGTATTTT
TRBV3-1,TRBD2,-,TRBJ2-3,CASSQLSRLAGGTDTQYF,TGTGCCAGCAGCCAATTATCACGACTAGCGGGAGGGACAGATACGCAGTATTTT
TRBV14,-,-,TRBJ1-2,CASSPNALGGYTF,TGTGCCAGCAGCCCAAACGCGTTAGGAGGCTACACCTTC
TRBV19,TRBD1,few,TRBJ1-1,CASSTPPWDRTINTEAFF,TGTGCCAGTAGTACCCCACCCTGGGACAGGACCATCAACACTGAAGCTTTCTTT
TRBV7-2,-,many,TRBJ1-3,CASSLGRKHSGNTIYF,TGTGCCAGCAGCTTAGGACGCAAGCACTCTGGAAACACCATATATTTT
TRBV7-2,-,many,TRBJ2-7,CASSFSVGEQYF,TGTGCCAGCAGCTTTTCAGTGGGCGAGCAGTACTTC
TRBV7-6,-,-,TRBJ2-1,CASSLAPGFEQFF,TGTGCCAGCAGCTTAGCTCCAGGTTTTGAGCAGTTCTTC
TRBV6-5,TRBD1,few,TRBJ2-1,CASRSRDSQDNEQFF,TGTGCCAGCAGGAGCCGGGACAGCCAGGACAATGAGCAGTTCTTC
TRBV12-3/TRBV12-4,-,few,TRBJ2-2,CASSPGTTTGELFF,TGTGCCAGCAGTCCCGGGACCACCACCGGGGAGCTGTTTTTT
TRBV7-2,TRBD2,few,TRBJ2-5,CASSLLAGVGETQYF,TGTGCCAGCAGCCTTCTAGCGGGAGTAGGGGAGACCCAGTACTTC
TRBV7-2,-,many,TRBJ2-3,CASSFPGTPDTQYF,TGTGCCAGCAGCTTCCCCGGGACTCCAGATACGCAGTATTTT
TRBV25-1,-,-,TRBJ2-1,CASSDFRGTRTFF,TGTGCCAGCAGTGACTTCAGGGGGACTAGAACATTCTTC
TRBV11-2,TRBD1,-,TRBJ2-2,CASSLDKPRRRGRNTGELFF,TGTGCCAGCAGCTTAGACAAACCCCGACGCAGGGGGCGAAACACCGGGGAGCTGTTTTTT
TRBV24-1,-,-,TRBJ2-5,CATSDPRFGLRETQYF,TGTGCCACCAGTGATCCCCGCTTCGGGTTGCGGGAGACCCAGTACTTC
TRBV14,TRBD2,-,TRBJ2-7,CASSLQAGGSSEQYF,TGTGCCAGCAGCCTCCAAGCCGGCGGGAGCAGCGAGCAGTACTTC
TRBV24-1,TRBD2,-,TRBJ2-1,CATSDRLTSGSYNEQFF,TGTGCCACCAGTGACCGACTGACTAGCGGGAGCTACAATGAGCAGTTCTTC
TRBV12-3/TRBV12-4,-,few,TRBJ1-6,CASSSTVNNSPLHF,TGTGCCAGCAGTTCGACAGTGAATAATTCACCCCTCCACTTT
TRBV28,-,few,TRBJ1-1,CASSPPTPNTEAFF,TGTGCCAGCAGTCCACCAACACCGAACACTGAAGCTTTCTTT
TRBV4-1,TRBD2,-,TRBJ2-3,CASSQDPTSGWFGTQYF,TGTGCCAGCAGCCAAGATCCGACTAGCGGGTGGTTTGGTACGCAGTATTTT
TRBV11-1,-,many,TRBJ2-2,CASSPDRTGELFF,TGTGCCAGCAGCCCGGACAGAACCGGGGAGCTGTTTTTT
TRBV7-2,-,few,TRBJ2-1,CASTPGMGLQFF,TGTGCCAGCACCCCGGGCATGGGATTGCAGTTCTTC
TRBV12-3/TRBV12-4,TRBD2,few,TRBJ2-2,CASSPTTAGVPGELFF,TGTGCCAGCAGTCCAACAACAGCGGGAGTCCCCGGGGAGCTGTTTTTT
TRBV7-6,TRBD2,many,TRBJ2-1,CASSPTSGSSYNEQFF,TGTGCCAGCAGCCCAACTAGCGGGAGCTCCTACAATGAGCAGTTCTTC
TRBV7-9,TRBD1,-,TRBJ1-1,CASSLSTGGTTEAFF,TGTGCCAGCAGCTTGTCGACAGGGGGTACCACTGAAGCTTTCTTT
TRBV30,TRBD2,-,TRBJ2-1,CAWRLAGSYNEQFF,TGTGCCTGGAGACTAGCGGGATCCTACAATGAGCAGTTCTTC
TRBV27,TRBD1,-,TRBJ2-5,CASSLLTGARGETQYF,TGTGCCAGCAGCCTTCTGACAGGGGCCAGGGGGGAGACCCAGTACTTC
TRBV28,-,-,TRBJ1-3,CASWGRGVGGNTIYF,TGTGCCAGCTGGGGTCGGGGCGTCGGTGGAAACACCATATATTTT